This T cell receptor (beta chain) was identified in a study of beta chain features in type 1 diabetes. Findings of the study overall: Type 1 diabetes patients showed a moderate but significant shortening of TCRB CDR3s in all four CD4+ subsets. Sequencing of cDNA might inflate the share of cells that strongly express TCR. Naive, central memory and Treg TCRB repertoires seemed to resemble each other more closely in patients than they did in healthy donors.

A note on this clone: Its antigen is not identified.

Reverse transcription of all isolated RNA meant that expressed TCRB transcripts were sequenced. The data were produced by immunoSEQ multiplex PCR, yet TCRdb's version contains in-frame clones alone and is incomplete. Counted here are 680,000 or so clones, about an eighth occurring once; the ten biggest clones make up around 0.022%. Germline loops: CDR1 LGHNA, CDR2 YNFKEQ. V shed 0 bases and J shed 2 bases, with 8 bases lying between them. This CDR3 is built from 15 residues. The authors sorted CD4+ naive, central memory, regulatory and stem cell-like memory cells via CD45RO/CCR7/CD25/CD127/CD95/CD27.

The TCR comes from a man between 18 and 35 years old with type 1 diabetes. This sequence joins TRBV4-2 and TRBJ2-4; D is unresolved. Specimen: naive CD4+ T cells from blood. The DNA for the CDR3 is TGTGCCAGCAGCCAAGACCGGGCTCCCAAAAACATTCAGTACTTC. The encoded protein is CASSQDRAPKNIQYF.